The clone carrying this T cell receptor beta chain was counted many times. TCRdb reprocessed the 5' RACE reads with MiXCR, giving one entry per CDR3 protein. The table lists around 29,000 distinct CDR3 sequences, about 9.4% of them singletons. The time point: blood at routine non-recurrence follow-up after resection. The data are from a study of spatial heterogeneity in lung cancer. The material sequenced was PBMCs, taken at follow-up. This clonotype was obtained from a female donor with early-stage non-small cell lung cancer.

CDR3 nucleotides: TGCGCCAGCAGGAGGGACAGCTCTAACTATGGCTACACCTTC. This codes for CASRRDSSNYGYTF. V gene TRBV5-1 combines with J gene TRBJ1-2, with 7 bases identical to TRBD1. The CDR3 extends over 14 amino acids. Losses at the gene ends were 5 bases for V and 0 bases for J; bases not matched to a gene: 4. Germline CDR1 reads SGHRS; CDR2 reads YFSETQ.